Listed below are T cell receptor beta chains from one sample, sequenced in a study of blood T cell repertoires in COVID-19. Profiling relied on immunoSEQ multiplex PCR, and the TCRdb table lists in-frame clones only, not all of them. The repertoire holds about 240,000 clones, with about 88% as singletons. The sequenced sample consisted of peripheral blood. The receptors come from a woman between 45 and 60 years old with COVID-19, enrolled during active disease. Both conserved end residues are part of each CDR3. D genes are given only for firm matches. Clone size is given for some rows only: seen once, a few or many times, or a class if the clone is expanded.

abundance: NA
j_gene: TRBJ2-1
d_gene: TRBD1
v_gene: TRBV12-5
CDR3aa: CASAPIPGTGVNEQFF
CDR3nt: TGTGCTAGTGCCCCCATCCCCGGGACAGGGGTTAATGAGCAGTTCTTC

abundance: few
j_gene: TRBJ1-3
d_gene: NA
v_gene: TRBV6-4
CDR3aa: CASRDGVREEENTIYF
CDR3nt: TGTGCCAGCAGGGATGGAGTCAGGGAGGAGGAAAACACCATATATTTT

abundance: few
j_gene: TRBJ2-6
d_gene: NA
v_gene: TRBV4-1
CDR3aa: CASSQEGGARTEPGANVLTF
CDR3nt: TGCGCCAGCAGCCAAGAAGGAGGCGCCAGGACTGAGCCTGGGGCCAACGTCCTGACTTTC

abundance: NA
j_gene: TRBJ1-1
d_gene: NA
v_gene: TRBV19
CDR3aa: CASRGGGAFF
CDR3nt: TGTGCCAGTAGGGGCGGAGGAGCTTTCTTT

abundance: NA
j_gene: TRBJ2-7
d_gene: TRBD2
v_gene: TRBV7-8
CDR3aa: CASSLLAGNYEQYF
CDR3nt: TGTGCCAGCAGCCTACTAGCGGGGAATTACGAGCAGTACTTC

abundance: once
j_gene: TRBJ2-3
d_gene: TRBD1
v_gene: TRBV6-5
CDR3aa: CASSPDRGRTDTQYF
CDR3nt: TGTGCCAGCAGTCCGGACAGGGGGAGGACAGATACGCAGTATTTT

abundance: NA
j_gene: TRBJ2-3
d_gene: NA
v_gene: TRBV7-2
CDR3aa: CASSLGDGGRSYTQYF
CDR3nt: TGTGCCAGCAGCTTAGGAGACGGGGGGCGGAGTTATACGCAGTATTTT

abundance: NA
j_gene: TRBJ2-5
d_gene: TRBD1
v_gene: TRBV7-8
CDR3aa: CASSPDRGREETQYF
CDR3nt: TGTGCCAGCAGCCCCGACAGGGGGCGCGAAGAGACCCAGTACTTC

abundance: NA
j_gene: TRBJ1-2
d_gene: NA
v_gene: TRBV18
CDR3aa: CASTPGGQYGYTF
CDR3nt: TGTGCCAGCACCCCGGGAGGACAGTATGGCTACACCTTC

abundance: NA
j_gene: TRBJ2-1
d_gene: TRBD2
v_gene: TRBV19
CDR3aa: CASSFRTSGGYNEQFF
CDR3nt: TGTGCCAGTAGTTTCCGGACTAGCGGGGGCTACAATGAGCAGTTCTTC

abundance: NA
j_gene: TRBJ2-3
d_gene: NA
v_gene: TRBV10-2
CDR3aa: CASSLTDTQYF
CDR3nt: TGCGCCAGCAGTCTCACAGATACGCAGTATTTT

abundance: NA
j_gene: TRBJ1-4
d_gene: NA
v_gene: TRBV7-8
CDR3aa: CASSLIRGLINEKLFF
CDR3nt: TGTGCCAGCAGCTTAATAAGAGGACTTATAAATGAAAAACTGTTTTTT

abundance: NA
j_gene: TRBJ1-1
d_gene: NA
v_gene: TRBV3-1/TRBV3-2
CDR3aa: CASSQQDRFKLWTEAFF
CDR3nt: TGTGCCAGCAGCCAACAGGACAGATTTAAGCTTTGGACTGAAGCTTTCTTT

abundance: once
j_gene: TRBJ1-6
d_gene: NA
v_gene: TRBV18
CDR3aa: CASSRTDDSPLHF
CDR3nt: TGTGCCAGCTCTCGGACAGACGATTCACCCCTCCACTTT

abundance: NA
j_gene: TRBJ2-6
d_gene: NA
v_gene: TRBV19
CDR3aa: CASSIKGGIRSGANVLTF
CDR3nt: TGTGCCAGTAGTATAAAGGGGGGGATCCGCTCTGGGGCCAACGTCCTGACTTTC

abundance: NA
j_gene: TRBJ2-5
d_gene: TRBD2
v_gene: TRBV28
CDR3aa: CASSRPYGTSRETQYF
CDR3nt: TGTGCCAGCAGTCGTCCCTACGGGACTAGTAGGGAGACCCAGTACTTC

abundance: NA
j_gene: TRBJ1-5
d_gene: NA
v_gene: TRBV5-1
CDR3aa: CASSPGNNQPQHF
CDR3nt: TGCGCCAGCAGCCCAGGGAACAATCAGCCCCAGCATTTT

abundance: NA
j_gene: TRBJ1-5
d_gene: NA
v_gene: TRBV6-2/TRBV6-3
CDR3aa: CASSYGVHRGMQPQHF
CDR3nt: TGTGCCAGCAGTTACGGGGTACACCGGGGAATGCAGCCCCAGCATTTT

abundance: once
j_gene: TRBJ1-6
d_gene: NA
v_gene: TRBV7-3
CDR3aa: CASSFGTDNSPLHF
CDR3nt: TGTGCCAGCAGCTTCGGGACTGATAATTCACCCCTCCACTTT

abundance: NA
j_gene: TRBJ1-1
d_gene: TRBD1
v_gene: TRBV7-9
CDR3aa: CASSLRLTGGTYTEAFF
CDR3nt: TGTGCCAGCAGCTTACGGTTGACAGGGGGGACGTACACTGAAGCTTTCTTT

abundance: NA
j_gene: TRBJ1-2
d_gene: NA
v_gene: TRBV27
CDR3aa: CASAPGNYPYGYTF
CDR3nt: TGTGCCAGCGCCCCAGGCAATTATCCTTATGGCTACACCTTC

abundance: NA
j_gene: TRBJ1-4
d_gene: TRBD1
v_gene: TRBV6-5
CDR3aa: CASSTGGREKLFF
CDR3nt: TGTGCCAGCAGTACAGGGGGGCGAGAAAAACTGTTTTTT

abundance: NA
j_gene: TRBJ2-3
d_gene: NA
v_gene: TRBV29-1
CDR3aa: CSVEPRGTDTQYF
CDR3nt: TGCAGCGTTGAGCCCAGGGGCACAGATACGCAGTATTTT

abundance: NA
j_gene: TRBJ1-6
d_gene: NA
v_gene: TRBV20-1
CDR3aa: CSASFPTANSPLHF
CDR3nt: TGCAGTGCTAGTTTCCCGACAGCTAATTCACCCCTCCACTTT

abundance: NA
j_gene: TRBJ2-1
d_gene: NA
v_gene: TRBV24-1
CDR3aa: CATSDLGGQYNEQFF
CDR3nt: TGTGCCACCAGTGATTTGGGAGGACAGTACAATGAGCAGTTCTTC

abundance: NA
j_gene: TRBJ2-1
d_gene: TRBD2
v_gene: TRBV28
CDR3aa: CASSHLGTSDALSSYNEQFF
CDR3nt: TGTGCCAGCAGCCATCTAGGGACTAGCGACGCCCTGAGCTCCTACAATGAGCAGTTCTTC

abundance: NA
j_gene: TRBJ2-3
d_gene: NA
v_gene: TRBV6-1
CDR3aa: CASSDTWTVDTQYF
CDR3nt: TGTGCCAGCAGTGACACCTGGACAGTTGATACGCAGTATTTT

abundance: NA
j_gene: TRBJ2-7
d_gene: TRBD1
v_gene: TRBV6-5
CDR3aa: CASSYWTGGNSYEQYF
CDR3nt: TGTGCCAGCAGTTACTGGACAGGGGGGAACTCCTACGAGCAGTACTTC

abundance: NA
j_gene: TRBJ2-7
d_gene: TRBD1
v_gene: TRBV7-9
CDR3aa: CASSPPGQGAEQYF
CDR3nt: TGTGCCAGCAGCCCTCCGGGGCAGGGGGCCGAGCAGTACTTC